The rows below give T cell receptor beta chains drawn from one sample of a study of radiation and T cells in renal cell carcinoma. The repertoire was sequenced with immunoSEQ multiplex PCR; TCRdb's copy has only in-frame clones and lacks some. The sample shows roughly 120,000 clones, 75% to 90% of them seen only once. Sequencing was performed on blood, taken from a patient whose treatment included radiotherapy and nephrectomy. These receptors were taken from a woman aged 55-70 years with renal cell carcinoma. Both conserved end residues are part of each CDR3. The order of the fields is J gene, V gene, D gene, clone size, CDR3 DNA, CDR3 protein. The D gene is left open where the match is weak. Part of the rows lack a size; the others show once, few, many or a class for expanded clones.

J gene: TRBJ2-1
V gene: TRBV7-8
D gene: -
clone size: -
CDR3 DNA: TGTGCCAGCAGCCTCAAGATCCGGGGGAGCTCCTACAATGAGCAGTTCTTC
CDR3 protein: CASSLKIRGSSYNEQFF

J gene: TRBJ1-1
V gene: TRBV4-2
D gene: TRBD1
clone size: -
CDR3 DNA: TGTGCCAGCAGCCACGACCACAGGGGCGACACTGAAGCTTTCTTT
CDR3 protein: CASSHDHRGDTEAFF

J gene: TRBJ2-5
V gene: TRBV5-4
D gene: TRBD1
clone size: -
CDR3 DNA: TGTGCCAGCAGCTTGGGGCGGGACAGGGGTCAAGAGACCCAGTACTTC
CDR3 protein: CASSLGRDRGQETQYF

J gene: TRBJ2-4
V gene: TRBV27
D gene: -
clone size: -
CDR3 DNA: TGTGCCAGCAGTTCCCCCGGGACAATGGGCATTCAGTACTTC
CDR3 protein: CASSSPGTMGIQYF

J gene: TRBJ1-6
V gene: TRBV19
D gene: -
clone size: -
CDR3 DNA: TGTGCCAGTAGTAGAATGGTTAAGGGGAATAATTCACCCCTCCACTTT
CDR3 protein: CASSRMVKGNNSPLHF

J gene: TRBJ2-7
V gene: TRBV5-6
D gene: TRBD1
clone size: -
CDR3 DNA: TGTGCCAGCAGCCCAGCGGGCGGGACAGGGGGTAACGAGCAGTACTTC
CDR3 protein: CASSPAGGTGGNEQYF

J gene: TRBJ1-1
V gene: TRBV6-1
D gene: -
clone size: -
CDR3 DNA: TGTGCCAGCAGTGAAGGCGGGGTACCCACTGAAGCTTTCTTT
CDR3 protein: CASSEGGVPTEAFF

J gene: TRBJ1-3
V gene: TRBV14
D gene: TRBD1
clone size: few
CDR3 DNA: TGTGCCAGCAGCCCTCGACAGGGGAGGGGAAACACCATATATTTT
CDR3 protein: CASSPRQGRGNTIYF

J gene: TRBJ2-1
V gene: TRBV2
D gene: TRBD2
clone size: -
CDR3 DNA: TGTGCCAGCAGTGACGGCGGGGGGCTCTCCAATGAGCAGTTCTTC
CDR3 protein: CASSDGGGLSNEQFF

J gene: TRBJ2-2
V gene: TRBV29-1
D gene: -
clone size: -
CDR3 DNA: TGCAGCGTTGTTGAGAGGGAACCCGGGGAGCTGTTTTTT
CDR3 protein: CSVVEREPGELFF

J gene: TRBJ1-1
V gene: TRBV6-5
D gene: -
clone size: -
CDR3 DNA: TGTGCCAGCAGACCCGGGCAGGGCACTGAAGCTTTCTTT
CDR3 protein: CASRPGQGTEAFF

J gene: TRBJ1-1
V gene: TRBV12-1
D gene: -
clone size: once
CDR3 DNA: TGTGCCAGCAGCCCACCAATGACATTCCATGCCACTGAAGCTTTCTTT
CDR3 protein: CASSPPMTFHATEAFF

J gene: TRBJ1-6
V gene: TRBV7-6
D gene: TRBD1
clone size: -
CDR3 DNA: TGTGCCAGCAGTCAACAGGGGGCGCGTTCACCCCTCCACTTT
CDR3 protein: CASSQQGARSPLHF

J gene: TRBJ2-5
V gene: TRBV7-9
D gene: TRBD2
clone size: many
CDR3 DNA: TGTGCCAGCAGCTTCCTAGCGGGAGGGCCCTCAGAGACCCAGTACTTC
CDR3 protein: CASSFLAGGPSETQYF

J gene: TRBJ2-3
V gene: TRBV2
D gene: TRBD2
clone size: -
CDR3 DNA: TGTGCCAGCCGCTCTAGCGGATACAGCACAGATACGCAGTATTTT
CDR3 protein: CASRSSGYSTDTQYF

J gene: TRBJ2-7
V gene: TRBV5-6
D gene: TRBD1
clone size: -
CDR3 DNA: TGTGCCAGCAGCTTGTGGACAGGGCACGAGCAGTACTTC
CDR3 protein: CASSLWTGHEQYF

J gene: TRBJ1-3
V gene: TRBV9
D gene: -
clone size: -
CDR3 DNA: TGTGCCAGCAGCGTAGGAAACTCTGGAAACACCATATATTTT
CDR3 protein: CASSVGNSGNTIYF

J gene: TRBJ2-3
V gene: TRBV10-1
D gene: TRBD2
clone size: -
CDR3 DNA: TGCGCCAGCAGTGAGCCCAGCGGGAATAGCACAGATACGCAGTATTTT
CDR3 protein: CASSEPSGNSTDTQYF

J gene: TRBJ1-4
V gene: TRBV28
D gene: -
clone size: once
CDR3 DNA: TGTGCCAGCTTCCCCACGACAGCAACTAATGAAAAACTGTTTTTT
CDR3 protein: CASFPTTATNEKLFF

J gene: TRBJ1-6
V gene: TRBV4-1
D gene: -
clone size: -
CDR3 DNA: TGCGCCAGCAGCCAAGAAACCCTGCCGCTTGGGGACGCATATAATTCACCCCTCCACTTT
CDR3 protein: CASSQETLPLGDAYNSPLHF

J gene: TRBJ2-7
V gene: TRBV9
D gene: TRBD2
clone size: -
CDR3 DNA: TGTGCCAGCAGCGGGCGGGGGAACTCCTACGAGCAGTACTTC
CDR3 protein: CASSGRGNSYEQYF

J gene: TRBJ1-1
V gene: TRBV6-5
D gene: -
clone size: -
CDR3 DNA: TGTGCCAGCAGTCGAGGGGGAACTGAAGCTTTCTTT
CDR3 protein: CASSRGGTEAFF

J gene: TRBJ2-7
V gene: TRBV19
D gene: -
clone size: -
CDR3 DNA: TGTGCCAGTAGTATTGGGCCCCTAATTGGAAAAAGCTACGAGCAGTACTTC
CDR3 protein: CASSIGPLIGKSYEQYF

J gene: TRBJ2-2
V gene: TRBV15
D gene: -
clone size: -
CDR3 DNA: TGTGCCACCAGCCCCATGTCAACCTCACGCACCGGGGAGCTGTTTTTT
CDR3 protein: CATSPMSTSRTGELFF

J gene: TRBJ1-5
V gene: TRBV28
D gene: -
clone size: few
CDR3 DNA: TGTGCCAGCAGCCCAGGGGAACAGCCCCAGCATTTT
CDR3 protein: CASSPGEQPQHF

J gene: TRBJ2-3
V gene: TRBV7-2
D gene: -
clone size: -
CDR3 DNA: TGTGCCAGCAGTTACGTTTACACAGATACGCAGTATTTT
CDR3 protein: CASSYVYTDTQYF